This is a list of T cell receptor beta chains from one sample in a study of long-term antiretroviral therapy in people with HIV. Profiled with immunoSEQ multiplex PCR; TCRdb holds only in-frame clones, not every one. The sample lists around 20,000 clones; over 60% were seen once. The sequenced sample was unsorted PBMCs, obtained 0.5 years before starting antiretroviral therapy. All receptors come from a young man with HIV. CDR3s include the opening cysteine and the closing phenylalanine or tryptophan. Each record gives: CDR3 protein, CDR3 DNA, CDR3 length, J gene, clone size, V gene, D gene. A D gene is named only where the DNA matches it firmly. Clone size is not always given. Where it is, it says once, few, many or a class for expanded clones.

CANTDPSGGRSMYEQYF	TGCGCCAACACGGACCCCTCAGGGGGGAGATCCATGTACGAGCAGTACTTC	17	TRBJ2-7	NA	TRBV5-1	NA
CATSRGGGGNQPQHF	TGTGCCACCAGCAGAGGGGGAGGGGGCAATCAGCCCCAGCATTTT	15	TRBJ1-5	NA	TRBV15	NA
CASTPGRYEQYF	TGTGCCAGCACCCCAGGAAGATACGAGCAGTACTTC	12	TRBJ2-7	NA	TRBV2	NA
CASSVAGGHSYNEQFF	TGTGCCAGCAGCGTAGCGGGGGGCCACTCCTACAATGAGCAGTTCTTC	16	TRBJ2-1	NA	TRBV9	NA
CASTPLGLMAELFF	TGTGCCAGCACCCCTTTAGGATTAATGGCGGAACTGTTTTTT	14	TRBJ1-4	NA	TRBV6-1	NA
CASSLRKGTAQETQYF	TGTGCCAGCAGCCTACGAAAAGGGACAGCCCAAGAGACCCAGTACTTC	16	TRBJ2-5	NA	TRBV7-8	TRBD1
CASSPPRGVPNTGELFF	TGTGCCAGCTCACCCCCGCGGGGGGTCCCGAACACCGGGGAGCTGTTTTTT	17	TRBJ2-2	NA	TRBV18	TRBD2
CASSHRDRGTYGYTF	TGTGCCAGCAGCCACCGGGACAGGGGGACCTATGGCTACACCTTC	15	TRBJ1-2	NA	TRBV7-8	TRBD1
CASSVDGSSGNTIYF	TGTGCCAGCAGCGTAGACGGGAGCTCTGGAAACACCATATATTTT	15	TRBJ1-3	NA	TRBV9	NA
CASSSRARGSGELFF	TGTGCCAGCAGTTCGCGGGCCAGGGGAAGCGGGGAGCTGTTTTTT	15	TRBJ2-2	NA	TRBV6-5	NA
CASRSRRTSWETQYF	TGTGCCAGCAGATCTCGTAGGACTAGTTGGGAGACCCAGTACTTC	15	TRBJ2-5	NA	TRBV7-2	TRBD2
CASSLTGNRQPQHF	TGTGCCAGCAGTCTTACAGGGAATCGGCAGCCCCAGCATTTT	14	TRBJ1-5	NA	TRBV27	NA
CASSEDVYSNQPQHF	TGCGCCAGCAGTGAGGACGTCTATAGCAATCAGCCCCAGCATTTT	15	TRBJ1-5	NA	TRBV10-2	NA
CASSVEEGGVGYEQYF	TGTGCCAGCAGCGTAGAAGAGGGGGGAGTGGGCTACGAGCAGTACTTC	16	TRBJ2-7	once	TRBV9	NA
CASSLVLAEPEAFF	TGCGCCAGCAGCTTGGTCTTGGCAGAGCCTGAAGCTTTCTTT	14	TRBJ1-1	NA	TRBV5-1	NA
CASSLNGGNSYNEQFF	TGTGCCAGCAGTTTAAACGGCGGGAACTCCTACAATGAGCAGTTCTTC	16	TRBJ2-1	NA	TRBV27	NA
CASSASGEFYEQYF	TGTGCCAGCAGCGCAAGCGGGGAGTTCTACGAGCAGTACTTC	14	TRBJ2-7	NA	TRBV5-4	TRBD2
CASRNNRGRTQYF	TGTGCCAGCAGGAATAACAGGGGAAGGACCCAGTACTTC	13	TRBJ2-5	large	TRBV6-1	TRBD1
CASSHRDTSSYEQYF	TGCGCCAGCAGCCACCGGGACACTTCCTCCTACGAGCAGTACTTC	15	TRBJ2-7	NA	TRBV4-1	NA
CASSDGGDNNEQFF	TGTGCCAGCAGTGACGGGGGGGATAACAATGAGCAGTTCTTC	14	TRBJ2-1	few	TRBV6-4	TRBD2
CASSVWPSSGGGYEQYF	TGTGCCAGCAGCGTCTGGCCCTCTAGCGGGGGGGGCTACGAGCAGTACTTC	17	TRBJ2-7	NA	TRBV7-2	TRBD2
CATSRDTGIGTEAFF	TGTGCCACCAGCAGAGACACAGGAATCGGCACTGAAGCTTTCTTT	15	TRBJ1-1	NA	TRBV15	NA
CASSEVVGPGGGYTF	TGTGCCAGCAGTGAAGTCGTGGGCCCAGGGGGTGGCTACACCTTC	15	TRBJ1-2	NA	TRBV6-1	TRBD1
CASSLGGLAGGYEQYF	TGCGCCAGCAGCTTGGGCGGACTAGCGGGAGGGTACGAGCAGTACTTC	16	TRBJ2-7	NA	TRBV5-1	TRBD2
CASSPLGGRMGWTGELFF	TGCGCCAGCAGCCCGCTGGGAGGGCGCATGGGGTGGACCGGGGAGCTGTTTTTT	18	TRBJ2-2	NA	TRBV5-1	TRBD2
CASSLGSGAEQYF	TGTGCCAGCAGTTTGGGGAGCGGTGCCGAGCAGTACTTC	13	TRBJ2-7	NA	TRBV27	NA
CASSQAASGGGSDTQYF	TGTGCCAGCAGCCAAGCGGCTAGCGGGGGGGGATCGGATACGCAGTATTTT	17	TRBJ2-3	once	TRBV4-2	TRBD2
CASSSSGGTGELFF	TGTGCCAGCAGTTCCTCAGGGGGCACCGGGGAGCTGTTTTTT	14	TRBJ2-2	NA	TRBV6-5	TRBD1
CASKLAGGLYEQYF	TGTGCCAGTAAGCTAGCGGGGGGCCTCTACGAGCAGTACTTC	14	TRBJ2-7	NA	TRBV19	TRBD2
CAKGLGGELFF	TGTGCCAAGGGACTTGGGGGGGAGCTGTTTTTT	11	TRBJ2-2	NA	TRBV2	NA
CASSLTGIAGELFF	TGTGCCAGCAGCTTAACAGGGATCGCCGGGGAGCTGTTTTTT	14	TRBJ2-2	NA	TRBV7-9	NA
CASRGGGLQETQYF	TGTGCCAGCAGAGGCGGGGGGCTTCAAGAGACCCAGTACTTC	14	TRBJ2-5	NA	TRBV25-1	TRBD2
CASRIIRTGMNTEAFF	TGTGCCAGCAGAATCATTCGCACAGGAATGAACACTGAAGCTTTCTTT	16	TRBJ1-1	few	TRBV28	NA
CASSTPGGNEQFF	TGTGCCAGCAGTACCCCCGGGGGCAATGAGCAGTTCTTC	13	TRBJ2-1	NA	TRBV27	NA
CASSFAGGPMNTEAFF	TGTGCCAGCAGTTTTGCAGGGGGCCCGATGAACACTGAAGCTTTCTTT	16	TRBJ1-1	once	TRBV13	TRBD1
CASSLFEADSNQPQHF	TGTGCCAGCAGTTTATTCGAGGCGGATAGCAATCAGCCCCAGCATTTT	16	TRBJ1-5	NA	TRBV28	NA
CASSLDRATDTQYF	TGTGCCAGCAGCTTGGACAGGGCGACAGATACGCAGTATTTT	14	TRBJ2-3	NA	TRBV5-5	NA
CASSGDDSYEQYF	TGTGCCAGCTCTGGTGACGACTCCTACGAGCAGTACTTC	13	TRBJ2-7	NA	TRBV2	NA
CASGLDWGRSSYEQYF	TGTGCTAGTGGTTTGGACTGGGGCAGGAGCTCCTACGAGCAGTACTTC	16	TRBJ2-7	NA	TRBV12-5	NA
CASSYRGIDTEAFF	TGTGCCAGCAGTTACAGGGGGATCGACACTGAAGCTTTCTTT	14	TRBJ1-1	NA	TRBV6-5	NA
CASSLGGGEQFF	TGTGCCAGCAGCCTCGGGGGCGGTGAGCAGTTCTTC	12	TRBJ2-1	NA	TRBV5-6	NA
CASRGLSADTQYF	TGTGCCAGCAGAGGGCTGAGCGCAGATACGCAGTATTTT	13	TRBJ2-3	NA	TRBV2	NA
CASSILDRGNEQFF	TGTGCCAGCAGTATCCTAGACAGGGGCAATGAGCAGTTCTTC	14	TRBJ2-1	NA	TRBV28	TRBD1
CASSWRGGGQPQHF	TGTGCCAGCAGTTGGCGGGGCGGCGGGCAGCCCCAGCATTTT	14	TRBJ1-5	once	TRBV27	NA
CASSLTLAGDEQFF	TGTGCCAGCAGCTTAACCTTAGCGGGGGATGAGCAGTTCTTC	14	TRBJ2-1	few	TRBV7-6	TRBD2
CASSLRSGGYEQYF	TGTGCCAGCAGCCTCCGGTCGGGGGGGTACGAGCAGTACTTC	14	TRBJ2-7	NA	TRBV9	TRBD2